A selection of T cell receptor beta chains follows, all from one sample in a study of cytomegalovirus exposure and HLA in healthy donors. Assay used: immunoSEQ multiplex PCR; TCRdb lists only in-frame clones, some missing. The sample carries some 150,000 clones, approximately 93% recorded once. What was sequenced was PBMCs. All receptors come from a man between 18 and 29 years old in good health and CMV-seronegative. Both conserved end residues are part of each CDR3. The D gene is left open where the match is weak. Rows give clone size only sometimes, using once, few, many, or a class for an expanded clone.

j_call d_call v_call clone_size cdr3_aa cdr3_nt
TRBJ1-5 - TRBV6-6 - CASSYSIRNSNQPQHF TGTGCCAGCAGTTACTCGATCAGAAATAGCAATCAGCCCCAGCATTTT
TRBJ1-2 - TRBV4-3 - CASSQDSNYGYTF TGCGCCAGCAGCCAAGACAGTAACTATGGCTACACCTTC
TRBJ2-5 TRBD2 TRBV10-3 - CAISESGTIQETQYF TGTGCCATCAGTGAGTCTGGGACTATCCAAGAGACCCAGTACTTC
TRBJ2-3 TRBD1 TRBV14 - CASSPRQGASTDTQYF TGTGCCAGCAGCCCTAGACAGGGTGCTAGCACAGATACGCAGTATTTT
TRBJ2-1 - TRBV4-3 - CASSQGAGYNEQFF TGCGCCAGCAGCCAAGGGGCGGGATACAATGAGCAGTTCTTC
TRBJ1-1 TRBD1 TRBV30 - CAWIPRGRGLEMNTEAFF TGTGCCTGGATCCCCAGGGGGAGAGGTTTGGAGATGAACACTGAAGCTTTCTTT
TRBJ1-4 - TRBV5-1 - CASSPNSGTSEKLFF TGCGCCAGCAGCCCGAACTCCGGGACAAGTGAAAAACTGTTTTTT
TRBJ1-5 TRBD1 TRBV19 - CASTNGQGVQPQHF TGTGCCAGTACCAACGGACAGGGGGTTCAGCCCCAGCATTTT
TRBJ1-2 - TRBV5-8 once CASSARTYNYGYTF TGTGCCAGCAGTGCAAGGACATATAACTATGGCTACACCTTC
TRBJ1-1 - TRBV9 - CASSVEGVTEAFF TGTGCCAGCAGCGTAGAAGGGGTCACTGAAGCTTTCTTT
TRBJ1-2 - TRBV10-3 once CAIRTDINYGYTF TGTGCCATCAGAACCGACATCAACTATGGCTACACCTTC
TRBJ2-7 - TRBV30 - CAWSPGWAPYEQYF TGTGCCTGGAGTCCAGGGTGGGCCCCTTACGAGCAGTACTTC
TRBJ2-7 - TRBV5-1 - CASSLGQRNYEQYF TGCGCCAGCAGCTTGGGACAGAGAAACTACGAGCAGTACTTC
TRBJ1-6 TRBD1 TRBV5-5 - CASSLMEGQGESPLHF TGTGCCAGCAGCCTTATGGAGGGACAGGGGGAATCACCCCTCCACTTT
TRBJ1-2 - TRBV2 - CASDRSNYGYTF TGTGCCAGTGACAGATCTAACTATGGCTACACCTTC
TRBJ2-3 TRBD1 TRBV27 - CASRLTRTGGYTDTQYF TGTGCCAGCAGATTAACCCGGACAGGGGGATACACAGATACGCAGTATTTT
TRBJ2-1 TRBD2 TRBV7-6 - CASSLGGLAGLNEQFF TGTGCCAGCAGCTTAGGGGGACTAGCGGGCTTAAATGAGCAGTTCTTC
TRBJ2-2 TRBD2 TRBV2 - CASSGASGGATGTGELFF TGTGCCAGCAGTGGGGCTAGCGGGGGGGCGACGGGCACCGGGGAGCTGTTTTTT
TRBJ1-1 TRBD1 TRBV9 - CASSVQGAGEAFF TGTGCCAGCAGCGTACAGGGGGCCGGGGAAGCTTTCTTT
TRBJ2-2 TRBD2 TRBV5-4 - CASSLEGTSGTGELFF TGTGCCAGCAGCTTGGAGGGGACTAGCGGGACCGGGGAGCTGTTTTTT
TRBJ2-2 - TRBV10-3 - CATVPGGTGELFF TGTGCCACCGTTCCCGGGGGCACCGGGGAGCTGTTTTTT
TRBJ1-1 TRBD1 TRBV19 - CASSQRQGVGEAFF TGTGCCAGTAGTCAAAGACAGGGGGTTGGTGAAGCTTTCTTT
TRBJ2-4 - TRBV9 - CASSVAGSVKNIQYF TGTGCCAGCAGCGTAGCGGGTTCAGTCAAAAACATTCAGTACTTC
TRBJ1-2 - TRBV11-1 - CASSAGWNYGYTF TGTGCCAGCAGCGCAGGGTGGAACTATGGCTACACCTTC
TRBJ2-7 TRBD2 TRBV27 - CASSFYRGGYEQYF TGTGCCAGCAGTTTTTACCGGGGGGGCTACGAGCAGTACTTC
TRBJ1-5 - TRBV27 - CASSSQGGFNQPQHF TGTGCCAGCAGTTCCCAGGGAGGTTTCAATCAGCCCCAGCATTTT
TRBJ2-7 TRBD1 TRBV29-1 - CSVEDPSTGVMNEQYF TGCAGCGTTGAAGACCCATCGACAGGGGTTATGAACGAGCAGTACTTC
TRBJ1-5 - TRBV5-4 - CASSTGVGSNQPQHF TGTGCCAGCAGCACGGGGGTGGGAAGCAATCAGCCCCAGCATTTT
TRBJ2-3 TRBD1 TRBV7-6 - CASSPRQGPDTQYF TGTGCCAGCAGCCCCAGACAGGGTCCAGATACGCAGTATTTT
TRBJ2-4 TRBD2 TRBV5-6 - CASSLKREPNIQYF TGTGCCAGCAGCCTCAAGCGGGAGCCGAACATTCAGTACTTC
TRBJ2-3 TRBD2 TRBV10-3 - CATLAGLGDTQYF TGTGCCACCTTAGCGGGATTGGGAGATACGCAGTATTTT
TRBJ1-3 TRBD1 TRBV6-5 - CASSSGTGGSGNTIYF TGTGCCAGCAGTTCCGGGACAGGGGGCTCTGGAAACACCATATATTTT
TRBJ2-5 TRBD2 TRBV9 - CASSAHPVGLAGNQETQYF TGTGCCAGCAGCGCACACCCCGTAGGACTAGCGGGAAACCAAGAGACCCAGTACTTC
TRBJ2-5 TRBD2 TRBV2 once CASSEGAGGPWRETQYF TGTGCCAGCAGTGAAGGGGCGGGGGGGCCTTGGAGAGAGACCCAGTACTTC
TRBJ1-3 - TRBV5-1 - CASSLDEVFGNTIYF TGCGCCAGCAGCTTGGATGAGGTATTCGGAAACACCATATATTTT
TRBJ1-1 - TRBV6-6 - CASSLTETNTEAFF TGTGCCAGCAGCCTAACAGAGACGAACACTGAAGCTTTCTTT
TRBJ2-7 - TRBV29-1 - CSVEGTSYEQYF TGCAGCGTTGAGGGGACATCCTACGAGCAGTACTTC
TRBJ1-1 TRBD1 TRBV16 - CASSPRTGAMNTEAFF TGTGCCAGCAGCCCTCGGACAGGGGCCATGAACACTGAAGCTTTCTTT
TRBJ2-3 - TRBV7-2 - CASSPADTQYF TGTGCCAGCAGCCCAGCAGATACGCAGTATTTT